Listed below are T cell receptor beta chains from one sample, sequenced in a study of blood T cell repertoires in COVID-19. TCRdb's table, derived via immunoSEQ multiplex PCR, lists solely in-frame clones and lacks some. The data show some 140,000 clones, less than 90% seen once. The sample was peripheral blood. The receptors derive from a man in his 60s with acute or convalescent COVID-19. CDR3s include the opening cysteine and the closing phenylalanine or tryptophan. Each record gives: V gene, clone size, CDR3 length, J gene, D gene, CDR3 DNA, CDR3 protein. D genes are given only for firm matches. Expanded clones get a size class; other rows say once, few or many, or leave the size out.

TRBV24-1	NA	13	TRBJ1-5	NA	TGTGCCACCAGTAGCGGCACACGGCGGCCCCAGCATTTT	CATSSGTRRPQHF
TRBV3-1/TRBV3-2	NA	14	TRBJ1-1	TRBD1	TGTGCCAGCAGCCAAGTACAGGGGGACACTGAAGCTTTCTTT	CASSQVQGDTEAFF
TRBV7-7	NA	12	TRBJ2-5	TRBD1	TGTGCCAGCAGTCCACAGGGGCAGACCCAGTACTTC	CASSPQGQTQYF
TRBV10-1	NA	15	TRBJ2-2	NA	TGCGCCAGCAGTGAGTCAGGACTCCCGACCGGGGAGCTGTTTTTT	CASSESGLPTGELFF
TRBV19	NA	12	TRBJ1-5	NA	TGTGCCACCAGGGTTGAAGGTCAGCCCCAGCATTTT	CATRVEGQPQHF
TRBV18	few	14	TRBJ1-4	TRBD1	TGTGCCAGCTCCCGGACAGGGAGGAGTGAAAAACTGTTTTTT	CASSRTGRSEKLFF
TRBV9	NA	13	TRBJ1-1	NA	TGTGCCAGCAGCGTACGTCCGAACACTGAAGCTTTCTTT	CASSVRPNTEAFF
TRBV6-6	NA	15	TRBJ1-2	TRBD1	TGTGCCAGCAGTACCCCCGGGACAGGGGGCTTCGGCTACACCTTC	CASSTPGTGGFGYTF
TRBV6-5	NA	13	TRBJ1-2	TRBD1	TGTGCCAGCGACAGGGGGCCTGGCTATGGCTACACCTTC	CASDRGPGYGYTF
TRBV5-1	NA	13	TRBJ1-1	NA	TGCGCCAGCAGTACACAGGTAAACACTGAAGCTTTCTTT	CASSTQVNTEAFF
TRBV12-3/TRBV12-4	NA	13	TRBJ1-6	NA	TGTGCCAGCAGCCGGGGACTTAATTCACCCCTCCACTTT	CASSRGLNSPLHF
TRBV15	once	13	TRBJ1-2	TRBD1	TGTGCCACCAGCAGAGACAGGGGGAATGGCTACACCTTC	CATSRDRGNGYTF
TRBV3-1/TRBV3-2	NA	13	TRBJ1-2	TRBD1	TGTGCCAGCAGGGGCGGGACAGGGAATGGCTACACCTTC	CASRGGTGNGYTF
TRBV6-5	NA	15	TRBJ1-2	NA	TGTGCCAGCAGCCCCGGACAGCGTTCTAACTATGGCTACACCTTC	CASSPGQRSNYGYTF
TRBV30	NA	16	TRBJ1-6	NA	TGTGCCTGGAGTGTACCCGGCAGGGCTAAGGATTCACCCCTCCACTTT	CAWSVPGRAKDSPLHF
TRBV5-6	NA	14	TRBJ2-7	TRBD2	TGTGCCAGCAGCTTGGGACTAGCGTCGGGCGAGCAGTACTTC	CASSLGLASGEQYF
TRBV5-1	NA	16	TRBJ1-3	NA	TGCGCCAGCAGCTTGTTAGAGGTGAACTCTGGAAACACCATATATTTT	CASSLLEVNSGNTIYF
TRBV2	NA	12	TRBJ2-2	NA	TGTGCCAGCACAGGGGTCGGCGGGGAGCTGTTTTTT	CASTGVGGELFF
TRBV5-1	once	15	TRBJ2-3	TRBD2	TGCGCCAGCAGCTTAGGCGGGGGGAGCACAGATACGCAGTATTTT	CASSLGGGSTDTQYF
TRBV11-2	NA	14	TRBJ2-5	TRBD1	TGTGCCAGCAGCTTAGGGACAGGACAAGAGACCCAGTACTTC	CASSLGTGQETQYF
TRBV9	NA	14	TRBJ1-6	NA	TGTGCCAGCAGCCCAGACGGCAGGGATTCACCCCTCCACTTT	CASSPDGRDSPLHF
TRBV10-3	NA	13	TRBJ1-2	NA	TGTGCCATCAGTGGGGGGGTTAGCTATGGCTACACCTTC	CAISGGVSYGYTF